This note documents a single TCR beta chain sequence. Its antigen is currently unknown. The data originate from a study of cytomegalovirus exposure and HLA in healthy donors. Some clones are missing from TCRdb's copy, which holds only in-frame ones; the method was immunoSEQ multiplex PCR. The data show over 150,000 clones, 86% seen once. Unmatched junction bases numbered 8, after V lost 6 bases and J lost 3 bases. The CDR3 runs to 14 residues. Germline values: CDR1 ENHRY, CDR2 SYGVKD. Study findings and constraints: Over 150 TCR beta chains were listed as cytomegalovirus-associated.

The source material was PBMCs. The clonotype was recovered from a young woman in good health and CMV-seronegative. The V call is TRBV10-3, the J call TRBJ2-7, with TRBD1 matching 7 bases. This CDR3 reads CAIRQTGTGYEQYF. CDR3 sequence (DNA): TGTGCCATCAGGCAGACAGGGACCGGCTACGAGCAGTACTTC.